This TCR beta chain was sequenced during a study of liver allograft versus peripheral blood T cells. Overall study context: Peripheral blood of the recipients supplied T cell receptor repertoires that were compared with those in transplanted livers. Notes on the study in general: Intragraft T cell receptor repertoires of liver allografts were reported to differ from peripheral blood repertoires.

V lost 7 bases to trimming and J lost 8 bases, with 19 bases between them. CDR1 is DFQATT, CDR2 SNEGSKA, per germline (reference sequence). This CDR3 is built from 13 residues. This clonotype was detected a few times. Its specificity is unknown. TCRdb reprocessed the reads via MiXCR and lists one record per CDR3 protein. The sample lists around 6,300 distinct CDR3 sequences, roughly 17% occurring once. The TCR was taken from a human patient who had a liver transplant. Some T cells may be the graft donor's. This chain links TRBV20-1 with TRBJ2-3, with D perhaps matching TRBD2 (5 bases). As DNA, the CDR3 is TGCAGTGTTGTAGGAGGTACGACGCCTACGCAGTATTTT. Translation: CSVVGGTTPTQYF.